This entry describes one TCR beta chain. This clonotype has a handful of counts. Its antigen is currently not known. Nothing much larger sits one base from this clone, and base qualities are not available. The sample comes from a study of T-cell reconstitution after alpha-beta-depleted transplantation in children (dated by TCRdb to about 2016). In the study overall: T-cell immune reconstitution after TCRalphabeta/CD19-depleted allogeneic hematopoietic cell transplantation in children was quantitatively tracked in the study by means of TCR repertoire profiling.

General findings and caveats noted by the study authors: The high TCRbeta diversity at day 60 in some patients was ascribed to recipient T cells and intrathymic progenitors that had survived conditioning. The apparently early recovery of alphabetaT-cell counts about two months after transplant reportedly depended on only several hundred rapidly expanded clones that came from non-depleted graft cells. Hyperexpanded clone frequencies declined over subsequent months; after one year, T-cell counts and TCRbeta diversity were mostly attributed to newly produced T cells.

The library was prepared using PCR. The data were produced on an Illumina HiSeq 2500. TCR library preparation used molecular barcoding, with unique molecular identifiers applied to normalize quantification of the TCRbeta repertoire. TCRdb reworked the public reads: Q25 trimming with fastp, MiXCR clone assembly, productive beta chains retained. Each record represents a unique CDR3 protein, reported with the most common genes and DNA among its rows. The sample data list about 980,000 distinct CDR3 sequences, and roughly 29% of these were observed just once. The ten most abundant clones make up more than 25% of the sample. Read against the paper, the sample's treatment or condition label means: allogeneic hematopoietic cell transplantation with graft depleted of TCRalphabeta T cells and CD19 B cells. The children who served as transplant recipients had been given grafts of TCRalphabeta/CD19-depleted allogeneic hematopoietic cells.

The CDR3 spans 12 residues, from the cysteine through the phenylalanine. CDR3 DNA only is kept here, 36 bases in frame from base 1. V is cut by 5 bases and J by 5 bases, and the space between the germline ends is 4 bases. Taken from the germline V gene (reference sequence), the CDR1 and CDR2 loops are SEHNR and FQNEAQ. The receptor was isolated from a boy younger than two who had a stem cell transplant for SCID, so the T cells may come from the graft donor. Here the chain combines TRBV7-9 and TRBJ2-6, with no confidently assigned D gene. Here the sequenced sample was PBMCs, mostly from graft donor cells, taken 360 days after TCRalphabeta/CD19-depleted stem cell transplant. The CDR3 corresponds to CASSPWANVLTF. The DNA sequence follows: TGTGCCAGCAGCCCATGGGCCAACGTCCTGACTTTC.